A selection of T cell receptor beta chains follows, all from one sample in a study of T cell responses to AZD1222 COVID-19 vaccine. Only in-frame clones appear in the TCRdb table, and some are missing; sequencing was by immunoSEQ multiplex PCR. The sample has more than 85,000 clones, roughly 82% seen once; the top ten hold approximately 5%. Sample: peripheral blood, taken on day 0 of AZD1222 vaccination. Every receptor here comes from an adult in good health. The CDR3 runs from the conserved cysteine through the conserved F or W. D genes are given only for firm matches.

CDR3	D	length	V
CASSLDRGRPQPQHF	NA	15	TRBV5-4
CASSNSFNSPLHF	NA	13	TRBV27
CASSVAAGNTEAFF	NA	14	TRBV9
CASSLRPRLASGETQYF	TRBD2	17	TRBV7-9
CASSWRQGSSGANVLTF	NA	17	TRBV5-1
CASSLNGFSSGNTIYF	NA	16	TRBV5-1
CASSPAAGGSPLHF	TRBD1	14	TRBV18
CASSPLGGTPHEQYF	NA	15	TRBV18
CASSIGQSSGGTDTQYF	TRBD2	17	TRBV19
CASSLLGLTSGGNEQFF	TRBD2	17	TRBV14
CASSLRADEQYF	NA	12	TRBV7-2
CASSPEGGRGYTF	NA	13	TRBV12-3/TRBV12-4
CASSEAAVYMSNQPQHF	NA	17	TRBV2
CAISDSDRGQDKNIQYF	TRBD1	17	TRBV10-3
CASGGQGSNYGYTF	TRBD1	14	TRBV19
CASSGPLAGGSGANVLTF	TRBD2	18	TRBV5-4
CATSDLPLRRPRGFTDTQYF	NA	20	TRBV24-1
CASSDEGTGVYEQYF	TRBD1	15	TRBV10-1
CASSHRGPSGELFF	NA	14	TRBV4-1
CASRQGLTDTQYF	TRBD1	13	TRBV6-5
CASSEEGGRGSTSDTQYF	NA	18	TRBV5-1
CASRPRGTNIYEQYF	TRBD1	15	TRBV6-6
CASSQGGTGLRPYNEQFF	NA	18	TRBV4-3
CASWRRGATQYF	NA	12	TRBV27
CASSYPEGGYTF	NA	12	TRBV5-4
CASSQGGVTGYTF	NA	13	TRBV3-1/TRBV3-2
CASSLYGENTEAFF	NA	14	TRBV7-2
CASSVDGDTLNTEAFF	NA	16	TRBV9
CASSHPSRVARDTQYF	NA	16	TRBV4-1
CASSLVEDSSYEQYF	NA	15	TRBV5-1
CASSLGGTDQPQHF	NA	14	TRBV5-4
CASSVTGANTEAFF	TRBD1	14	TRBV5-1
CASSLRGRYGYTF	TRBD1	13	TRBV7-2
CASRATGSLTEAFF	TRBD1	14	TRBV6-5
CAWGGLPVYNEQFF	TRBD2	14	TRBV30
CASTESYEQYF	NA	11	TRBV2
CASSPTQNTEAFF	NA	13	TRBV18
CASSQGSTGIINTIYF	NA	16	TRBV4-3
CASSDRLGRSSYNEQFF	NA	17	TRBV10-2
CASSTQLNTEAFF	NA	13	TRBV6-5
CAISERDSNQPQHF	NA	14	TRBV10-3
CASSPPGTYEQYF	NA	13	TRBV11-3
CASSQTLGGEGGYTF	NA	15	TRBV7-6
CASSVVQDQETQYF	NA	14	TRBV2